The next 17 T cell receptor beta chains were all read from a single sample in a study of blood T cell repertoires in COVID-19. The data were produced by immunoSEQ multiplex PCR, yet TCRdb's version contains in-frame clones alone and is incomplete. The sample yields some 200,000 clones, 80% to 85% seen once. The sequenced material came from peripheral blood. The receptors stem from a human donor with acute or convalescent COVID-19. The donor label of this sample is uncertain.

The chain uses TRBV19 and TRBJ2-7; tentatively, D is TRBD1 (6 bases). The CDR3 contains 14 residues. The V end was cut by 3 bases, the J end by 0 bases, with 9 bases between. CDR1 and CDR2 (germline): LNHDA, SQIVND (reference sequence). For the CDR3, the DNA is TGTGCCAGTAGTATTAGACAGGACTCCTACGAGCAGTACTTC. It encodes CASSIRQDSYEQYF.

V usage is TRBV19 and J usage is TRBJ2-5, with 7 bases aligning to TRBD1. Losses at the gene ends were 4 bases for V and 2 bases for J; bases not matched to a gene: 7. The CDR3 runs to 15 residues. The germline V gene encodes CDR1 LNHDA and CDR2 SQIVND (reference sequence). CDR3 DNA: TGTGCCAGTAGTACTCCGGGGACAGAGCAAGAGACCCAGTACTTC. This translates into CASSTPGTEQETQYF.

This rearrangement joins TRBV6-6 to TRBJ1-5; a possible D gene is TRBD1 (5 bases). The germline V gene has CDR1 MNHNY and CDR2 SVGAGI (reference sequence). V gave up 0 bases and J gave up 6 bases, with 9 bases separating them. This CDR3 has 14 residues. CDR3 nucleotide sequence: TGTGCCAGCAGTTACTCGTCGGGGGTTCAGCCCCAGCATTTT. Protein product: CASSYSSGVQPQHF.

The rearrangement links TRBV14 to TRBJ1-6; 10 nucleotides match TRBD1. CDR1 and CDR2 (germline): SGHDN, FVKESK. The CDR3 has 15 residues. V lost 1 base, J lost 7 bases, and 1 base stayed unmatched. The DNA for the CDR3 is TGTGCCAGCAGCCAAGGGACAGGGGGAAATTCACCCCTCCACTTT. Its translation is CASSQGTGGNSPLHF. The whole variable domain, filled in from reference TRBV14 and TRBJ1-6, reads EAGVTQFPSHSVIEKGQTVTLRCDPISGHDNLYWYRRVMGKEIKFLLHFVKESKQDESGMPNNRFLAERTGGTYSTLKVQPAELEDSGVYFCASSQGTGGNSPLHFGNGTRLTVT.

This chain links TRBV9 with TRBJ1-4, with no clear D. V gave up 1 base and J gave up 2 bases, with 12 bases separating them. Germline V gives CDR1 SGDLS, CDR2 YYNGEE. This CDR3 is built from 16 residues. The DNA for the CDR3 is TGTGCCAGCAGCGTATTCCCCGGGGTGACTAATGAAAAACTGTTTTTT. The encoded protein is CASSVFPGVTNEKLFF.

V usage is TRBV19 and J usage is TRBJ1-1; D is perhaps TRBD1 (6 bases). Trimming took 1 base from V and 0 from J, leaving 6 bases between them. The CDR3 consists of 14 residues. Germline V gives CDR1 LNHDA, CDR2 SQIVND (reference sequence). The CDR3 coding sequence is TGTGCCAGTAGTATAGGGACAGTGAACACTGAAGCTTTCTTT. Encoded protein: CASSIGTVNTEAFF.

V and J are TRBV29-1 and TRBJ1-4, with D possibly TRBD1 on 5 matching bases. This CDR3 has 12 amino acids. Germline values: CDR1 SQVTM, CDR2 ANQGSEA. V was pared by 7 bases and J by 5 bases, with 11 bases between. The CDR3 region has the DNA TGCAGCGCCGCTTCAGGGAATGAAAAACTGTTTTTT. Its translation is CSAASGNEKLFF.

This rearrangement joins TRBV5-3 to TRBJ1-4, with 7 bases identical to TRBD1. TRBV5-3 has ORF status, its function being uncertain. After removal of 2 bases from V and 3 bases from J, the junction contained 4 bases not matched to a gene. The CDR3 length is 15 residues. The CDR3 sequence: CARSFFQGANEKLFF. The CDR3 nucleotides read TGTGCCAGAAGCTTTTTCCAGGGGGCTAATGAAAAACTGTTTTTT.

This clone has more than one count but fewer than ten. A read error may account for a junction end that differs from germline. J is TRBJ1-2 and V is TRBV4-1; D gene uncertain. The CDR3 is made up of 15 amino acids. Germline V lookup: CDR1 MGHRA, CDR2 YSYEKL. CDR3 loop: CASSQGPQPGYDYTF. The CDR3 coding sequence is TGCGCCAGCAGCCAAGGGCCCCAGCCAGGTTATGACTACACCTTC.

CDR3 nucleotides: TGTGCCTGGTCCCGGAGCAGGGTAGGAAATGAGCAGTTCTTC. Translating gives CAWSRSRVGNEQFF. The V call is TRBV30, the J call TRBJ2-1; a weak D match, TRBD1 (5 bases). The length of the CDR3 is 14 residues. The germline CDR1 and CDR2 sequences are GTSNPN and SVGIG (reference sequence). Trimming left V 5 bases short and J 7 bases short, with 18 bases between.

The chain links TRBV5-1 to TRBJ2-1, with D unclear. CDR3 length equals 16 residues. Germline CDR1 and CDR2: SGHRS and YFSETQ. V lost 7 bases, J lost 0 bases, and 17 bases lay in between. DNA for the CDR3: TGCGCCAGCCCAGAGGAGCCCGGTGCCTCCTACAATGAGCAGTTCTTC. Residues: CASPEEPGASYNEQFF.

The CDR3 region is CSASKRDLGADTQYF. Written as DNA, the CDR3 is TGCAGTGCTAGTAAGCGGGATTTGGGGGCAGATACGCAGTATTTT. The chain has TRBV20-1 and TRBJ2-3; 7 bases match TRBD2. V was clipped by 3 bases and J by 4 bases; unmatched bases: 10. CDR1 is DFQATT and CDR2 is SNEGSKA in the germline V gene (reference sequence). The CDR3 loop spans 15 amino acids.

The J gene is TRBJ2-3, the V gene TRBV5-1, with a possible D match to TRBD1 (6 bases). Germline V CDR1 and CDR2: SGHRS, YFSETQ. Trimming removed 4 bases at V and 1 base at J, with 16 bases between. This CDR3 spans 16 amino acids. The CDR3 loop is CASSRQTGLGTDTQYF. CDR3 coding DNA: TGCGCCAGCAGCCGTCAGACAGGCCTTGGCACAGATACGCAGTATTTT.

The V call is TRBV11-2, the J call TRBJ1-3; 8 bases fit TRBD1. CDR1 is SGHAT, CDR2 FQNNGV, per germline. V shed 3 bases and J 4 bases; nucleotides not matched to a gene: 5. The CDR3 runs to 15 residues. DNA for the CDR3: TGTGCCAGCAGCTTTCAGGGGGCTGCGGGAAACACCATATATTTT. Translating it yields CASSFQGAAGNTIYF.

CDR3 protein: CASSLGRGSGGQETQYF. The CDR3 DNA follows: TGCGCCAGCAGCTTGGGGAGGGGTAGCGGGGGCCAAGAGACCCAGTACTTC. The rearrangement joins TRBV5-1 to TRBJ2-5, with 9 bases that match TRBD2. This CDR3 has 17 residues. Trimming removed 0 bases from V and 1 base from J; junction bases left unmatched: 7. CDR1 and CDR2 (germline): SGHRS, YFSETQ.

The chain's CDR3 is CASSQDVTSPPTNEKLFF. CDR3 in DNA: TGCGCCAGCAGCCAAGACGTAACATCCCCCCCAACTAATGAAAAACTGTTTTTT. The chain carries TRBV4-1 and TRBJ1-4, with unresolved D. The CDR3 extends over 18 amino acids. Germline CDR1 reads MGHRA; CDR2 reads YSYEKL. Deletions cut 0 bases from V and 0 bases from J, with 14 bases between.

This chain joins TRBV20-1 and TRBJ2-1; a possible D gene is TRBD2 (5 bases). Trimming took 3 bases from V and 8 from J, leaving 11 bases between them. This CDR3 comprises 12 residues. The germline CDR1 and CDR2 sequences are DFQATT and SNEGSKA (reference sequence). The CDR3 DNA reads TGCAGTGCTAGTACGGGAAAGTATGAGCAGTTCTTC. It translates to CSASTGKYEQFF.